A selection of T cell receptor beta chains follows, all from one sample in a study of cytotoxic CD8 clonotypes in ibrutinib-treated CLL. Libraries were prepared by immunoSEQ multiplex PCR; TCRdb keeps only in-frame clonotypes and omits some of them. The data show under 300,000 clones, less than 85% seen once. Sequenced material: PBMCs, taken at disease progression, from a patient treated with ibrutinib. These receptors were obtained from a human donor with chronic lymphocytic leukemia. Both conserved end residues are part of each CDR3. A D gene is named only where the DNA matches it firmly. Rows may omit the clone size; those that give it use once, few, many or a size class.

v_call,j_call,d_call,clone_size,cdr3_aa,cdr3_nt
TRBV2,TRBJ2-2,.,.,CASRAYTGELFF,TGTGCCAGCAGGGCTTACACCGGGGAGCTGTTTTTT
TRBV10-3,TRBJ2-2,.,few,CAISELQGTTGELFF,TGTGCCATCAGTGAGCTTCAGGGGACCACCGGGGAGCTGTTTTTT
TRBV7-3,TRBJ2-7,.,.,CASSLGPSSSYEQYF,TGTGCCAGCAGCTTAGGTCCTAGCTCGTCCTACGAGCAGTACTTC
TRBV6-5,TRBJ2-7,.,few,CASSFRGTYEQYF,TGTGCCAGCAGTTTTCGGGGTACCTACGAGCAGTACTTC
TRBV29-1,TRBJ2-7,TRBD2,.,CSAGLARSEEQYF,TGCAGCGCCGGACTAGCGCGGAGTGAGGAGCAGTACTTC
TRBV4-1,TRBJ1-1,.,.,CASSQGGPTEAFF,TGCGCCAGCAGCCAAGGGGGGCCCACTGAAGCTTTCTTT
TRBV20-1,TRBJ1-1,.,.,CSASLGPQAFF,TGCAGTGCCAGCCTCGGGCCTCAAGCTTTCTTT
TRBV29-1,TRBJ1-1,.,.,CSVGVFSGNTEAFF,TGCAGCGTTGGTGTGTTTTCCGGAAACACTGAAGCTTTCTTT
TRBV5-1,TRBJ2-1,TRBD2,.,CASSLLAGEYNEQFF,TGCGCCAGCAGCTTGCTAGCGGGGGAATACAATGAGCAGTTCTTC
TRBV29-1,TRBJ2-1,TRBD2,.,CSVRLAGFSKEEQFF,TGCAGCGTTAGGCTAGCGGGGTTTTCGAAAGAAGAGCAGTTCTTC
TRBV5-1,TRBJ2-7,TRBD2,.,CASSHSGTSDYEQYF,TGCGCCAGCAGCCACTCCGGGACTAGCGACTACGAGCAGTACTTC
TRBV7-9,TRBJ2-3,TRBD2,.,CASSLAGLVGEGDTQYF,TGTGCCAGCAGCTTAGCGGGACTAGTAGGCGAAGGGGATACGCAGTATTTT
TRBV19,TRBJ1-3,.,few,CASSDLVGGIGNTIYF,TGTGCCAGTAGTGACCTTGTCGGAGGAATTGGAAACACCATATATTTT
TRBV20-1,TRBJ2-7,.,.,CSGGYHYEQYF,TGCAGTGGTGGCTACCACTACGAGCAGTACTTC
TRBV4-1,TRBJ2-7,.,.,CASSQDRGIGSPYSF,TGCGCCAGCAGCCAAGATCGAGGGATCGGGAGCCCTTATTCCTTC
TRBV7-8,TRBJ2-3,TRBD2,.,CASSLGTSGGSDTQYF,TGTGCCAGCAGCTTAGGGACTAGCGGGGGGTCAGATACGCAGTATTTT